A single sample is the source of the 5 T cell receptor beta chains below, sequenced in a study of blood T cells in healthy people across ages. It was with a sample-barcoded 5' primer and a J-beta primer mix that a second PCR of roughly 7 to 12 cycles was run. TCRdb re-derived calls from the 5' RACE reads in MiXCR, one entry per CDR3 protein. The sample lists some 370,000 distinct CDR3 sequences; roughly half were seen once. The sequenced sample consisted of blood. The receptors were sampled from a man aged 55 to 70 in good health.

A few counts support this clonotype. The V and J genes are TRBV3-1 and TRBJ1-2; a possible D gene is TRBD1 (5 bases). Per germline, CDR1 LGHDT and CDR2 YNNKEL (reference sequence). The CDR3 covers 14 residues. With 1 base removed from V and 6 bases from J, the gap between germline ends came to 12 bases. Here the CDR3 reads CASSQGGVGNGYTF. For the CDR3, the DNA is TGTGCCAGCAGCCAAGGAGGGGTGGGGAATGGCTACACCTTC.

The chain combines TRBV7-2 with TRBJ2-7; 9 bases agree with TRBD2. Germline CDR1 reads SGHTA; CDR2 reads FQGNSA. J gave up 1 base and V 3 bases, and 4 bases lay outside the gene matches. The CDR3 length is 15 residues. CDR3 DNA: TGTGCCAGCAGCTTTAGGGGACTAGCTTCCTACGAGCAGTACTTC. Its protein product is CASSFRGLASYEQYF.

The CDR3 loop is CARRGQAAPYEQYF. Written as DNA, the CDR3 is TGTGCCAGACGCGGACAGGCGGCGCCCTACGAGCAGTACTTC. The chain has TRBV6-5 and TRBJ2-7; 7 bases fit TRBD1. The length of the CDR3 is 14 residues. Germline V CDR1 and CDR2: MNHEY, SVGAGI. Trimming removed 9 bases from V and 2 bases from J; junction bases left unmatched: 10.

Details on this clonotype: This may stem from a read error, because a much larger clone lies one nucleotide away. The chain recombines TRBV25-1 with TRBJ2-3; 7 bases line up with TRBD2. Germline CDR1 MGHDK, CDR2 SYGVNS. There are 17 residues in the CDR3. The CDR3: CASSELGAGTLTGTQYF. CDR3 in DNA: TGTGCCAGCAGTGAATTGGGAGCGGGAACCCTCACAGGTACGCAGTATTTT. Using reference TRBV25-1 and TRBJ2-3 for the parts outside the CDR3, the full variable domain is EADIYQTPRYLVIGTGKKITLECSQTMGHDKMYWYQQDPGMELHLIHYSYGVNSTEKGDLSSESTVSRIRTEHFPLTLESARPSHTSQYLCASSELGAGTLTGTQYFGPGTRLTVL.

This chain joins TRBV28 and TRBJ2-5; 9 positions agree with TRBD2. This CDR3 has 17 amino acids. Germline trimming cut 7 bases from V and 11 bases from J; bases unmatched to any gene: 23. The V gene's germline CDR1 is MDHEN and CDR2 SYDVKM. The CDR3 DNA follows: TGTGCCAGCACTACCTCCTTCCTAGCGGGACGGGGCAATGAGCAGTACTTC. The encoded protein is CASTTSFLAGRGNEQYF.